This T cell receptor beta chain stems from a study of neurological immune-mediated disorders. This clonotype was counted many times. The cDNA was synthesized by 5'RACE incorporating 10-nucleotide random UMIs. MiXCR, run by TCRdb on the 5' RACE reads, gives a single entry per CDR3 protein. Among 50,000 to 85,000 distinct CDR3 sequences listed, less than 5.5% were seen once. The germline V gene encodes CDR1 MDHEN and CDR2 SYDVKM. CDR3 size: 16 residues. The germline V and J ends were trimmed by 0 bases and 0 bases, with 6 bases remaining between them. Unsorted libraries used 2 million PBMCs kept at -80 degrees C.

This TCR derives from a woman aged 25 to 39 with multiple sclerosis. Sequenced: PBMCs. The chain is built from TRBV28 and TRBJ2-6; no definite D call. The CDR3 here is CASSLWFSSGANVLTF. The DNA for the CDR3 is TGTGCCAGCAGTTTATGGTTTTCCTCTGGGGCCAACGTCCTGACTTTC.